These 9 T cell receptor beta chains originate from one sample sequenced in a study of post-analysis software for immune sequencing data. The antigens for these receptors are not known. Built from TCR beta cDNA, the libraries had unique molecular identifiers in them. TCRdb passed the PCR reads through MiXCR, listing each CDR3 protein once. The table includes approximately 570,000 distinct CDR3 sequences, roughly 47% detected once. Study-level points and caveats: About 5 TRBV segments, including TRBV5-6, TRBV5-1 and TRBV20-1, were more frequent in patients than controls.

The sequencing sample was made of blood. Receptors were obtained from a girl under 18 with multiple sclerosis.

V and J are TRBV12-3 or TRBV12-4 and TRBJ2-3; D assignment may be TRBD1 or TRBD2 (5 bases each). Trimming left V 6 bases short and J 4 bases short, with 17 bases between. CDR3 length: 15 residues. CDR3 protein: CASRSGPRQADTQYF. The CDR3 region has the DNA TGTGCCAGCAGATCGGGACCTCGCCAAGCAGATACGCAGTATTTT.

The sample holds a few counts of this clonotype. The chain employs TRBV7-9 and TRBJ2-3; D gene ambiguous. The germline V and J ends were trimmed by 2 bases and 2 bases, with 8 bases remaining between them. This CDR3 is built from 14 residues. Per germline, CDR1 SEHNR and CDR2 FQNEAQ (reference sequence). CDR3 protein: CASSLMATTDTQYF. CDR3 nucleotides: TGTGCCAGCAGCTTAATGGCCACCACAGATACGCAGTATTTT.

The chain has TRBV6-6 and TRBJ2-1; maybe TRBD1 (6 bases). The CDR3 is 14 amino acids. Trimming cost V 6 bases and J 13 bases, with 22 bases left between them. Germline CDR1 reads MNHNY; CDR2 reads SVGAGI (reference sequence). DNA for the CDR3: TGTGCCAGCAGCTACAACAGGGAGCCGGAGACCCAGTTCTTC. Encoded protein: CASSYNREPETQFF.

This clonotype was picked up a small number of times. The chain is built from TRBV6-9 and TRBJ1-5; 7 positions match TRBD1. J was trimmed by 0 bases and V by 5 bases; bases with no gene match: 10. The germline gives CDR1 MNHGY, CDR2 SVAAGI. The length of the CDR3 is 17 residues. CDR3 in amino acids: CASSLRQGLYSNQPQHF. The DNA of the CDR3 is TGTGCCAGCAGTCTAAGACAGGGACTTTATAGCAATCAGCCCCAGCATTTT.

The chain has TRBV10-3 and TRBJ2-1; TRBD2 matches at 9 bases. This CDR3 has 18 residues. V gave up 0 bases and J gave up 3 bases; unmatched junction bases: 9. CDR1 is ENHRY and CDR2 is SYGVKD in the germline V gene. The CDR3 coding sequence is TGTGCCATCAGTGAGTCGGAAGGCGGGGGGGCAAGCTACAATGAGCAGTTCTTC. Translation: CAISESEGGGASYNEQFF.

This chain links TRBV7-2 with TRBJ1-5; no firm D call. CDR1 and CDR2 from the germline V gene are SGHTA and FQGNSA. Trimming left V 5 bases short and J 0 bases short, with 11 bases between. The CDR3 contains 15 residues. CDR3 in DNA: TGTGCCAGCAGCCCTGCGGCAGCTAGCAATCAGCCCCAGCATTTT. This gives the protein CASSPAAASNQPQHF.

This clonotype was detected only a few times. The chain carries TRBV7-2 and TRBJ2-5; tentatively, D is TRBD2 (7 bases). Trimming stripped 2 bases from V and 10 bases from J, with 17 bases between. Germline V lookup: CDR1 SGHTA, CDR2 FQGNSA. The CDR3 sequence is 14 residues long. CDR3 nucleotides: TGTGCCAGCAGCTTAACCGCGGGGGCGTGGGACCAGTACTTC. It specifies CASSLTAGAWDQYF.

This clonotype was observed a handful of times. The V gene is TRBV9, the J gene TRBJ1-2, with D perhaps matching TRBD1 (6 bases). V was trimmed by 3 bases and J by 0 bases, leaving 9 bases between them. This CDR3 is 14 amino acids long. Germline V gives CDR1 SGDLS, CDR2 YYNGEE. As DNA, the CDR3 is TGTGCCAGCAGCGAGCGGACAGCTAACTATGGCTACACCTTC. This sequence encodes CASSERTANYGYTF.

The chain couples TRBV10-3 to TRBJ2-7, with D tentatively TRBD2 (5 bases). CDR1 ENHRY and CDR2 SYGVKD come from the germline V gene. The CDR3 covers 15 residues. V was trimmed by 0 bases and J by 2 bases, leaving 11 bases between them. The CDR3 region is CAISESLATTYEQYF. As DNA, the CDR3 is TGTGCCATCAGTGAGTCGTTAGCGACTACCTACGAGCAGTACTTC.